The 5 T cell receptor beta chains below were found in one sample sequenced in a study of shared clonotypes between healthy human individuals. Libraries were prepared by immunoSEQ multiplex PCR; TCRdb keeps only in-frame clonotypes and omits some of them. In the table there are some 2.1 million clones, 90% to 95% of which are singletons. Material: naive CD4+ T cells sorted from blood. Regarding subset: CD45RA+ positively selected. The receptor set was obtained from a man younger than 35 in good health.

The CDR3 DNA reads TGTGCCAGCAGGGGCAGGGGGCAATGTGACTATGGCTACACCTTC. This sequence encodes CASRGRGQCDYGYTF. The chain employs TRBV14 and TRBJ1-2, with TRBD1 matching 8 bases. The V and J ends lost 6 bases and 3 bases, in that order; junction bases with no gene match: 9. Germline V gives CDR1 SGHDN, CDR2 FVKESK. This CDR3 is 15 amino acids long. Looking up the rest from reference TRBV14 and TRBJ1-2 gives the full variable domain: EAGVTQFPSHSVIEKGQTVTLRCDPISGHDNLYWYRRVMGKEIKFLLHFVKESKQDESGMPNNRFLAERTGGTYSTLKVQPAELEDSGVYFCASRGRGQCDYGYTFGSGTRLTVV.

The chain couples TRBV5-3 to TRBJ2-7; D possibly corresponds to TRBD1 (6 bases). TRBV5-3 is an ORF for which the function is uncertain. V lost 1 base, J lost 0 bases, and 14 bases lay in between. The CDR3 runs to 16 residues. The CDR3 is CARSLYYGTHSYEQYF. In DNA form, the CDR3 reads TGTGCCAGAAGCTTGTATTACGGGACACACTCCTACGAGCAGTACTTC.

DNA of the CDR3: TGTGCCAGCAGCTTGCGCAGGGCCTACGAGCAGTACTTC. Translation: CASSLRRAYEQYF. The chain combines TRBV5-6 with TRBJ2-7, with D perhaps matching TRBD1 (5 bases). In germline, CDR1 is SGHDT, CDR2 YYEEEE. This CDR3 has 13 amino acids. The V end lost 1 base, the J end lost 2 bases, and 7 bases lay between the germline ends.

CDR3 DNA: TGTGCCAGCAGCCCGGACCCAGGGCCCTACGAGCAGTACTTC. This codes for CASSPDPGPYEQYF. The chain combines TRBV6-1 with TRBJ2-7; D may be TRBD1 (5 bases). CDR1 MNHNS and CDR2 SASEGT come from the germline V gene. V gave up 6 bases and J gave up 2 bases, with 14 bases separating them. The CDR3 has 14 amino acids.

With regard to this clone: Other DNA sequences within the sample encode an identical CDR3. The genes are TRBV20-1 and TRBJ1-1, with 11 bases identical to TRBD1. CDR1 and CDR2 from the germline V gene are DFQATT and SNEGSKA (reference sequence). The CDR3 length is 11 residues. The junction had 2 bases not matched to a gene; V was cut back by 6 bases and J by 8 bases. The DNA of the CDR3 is TGCAGTGCGAGGACAGGGGGCGAAGCTTTCTTT. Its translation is CSARTGGEAFF.